This T cell receptor (beta chain) is from a study of shared T cell receptors in the human thymus (dated by TCRdb to the early 2020s). Looking at the study overall: The study examined how the human thymus generates shared, self-reactive T-cell receptor alpha chains.

With respect to this clone: Its recognized antigen is unknown. The record has no base qualities; no much larger clone is one base away.

The CDR3 numbers 17 residues from cysteine through phenylalanine. Kept here is only the CDR3 DNA, which spans 51 bases and is read in frame from base 1. At the junction V is shortened by 8 bases and J by 2 bases; bases outside the gene matches: 12. From the germline V gene, CDR1 is MDHEN and CDR2 is SYDVKM. The method behind the library was the immunoSEQ multiplex PCR assay. Entries here come from immuneACCESS through TCRdb and include only in-frame sequences with V and J called. Some clones fail to appear in such tables; in the studies checked, an unresolved V gene covers under half of the shortfall, and the cause of the remainder is unknown. For this sample there are hundreds of thousands of clones; more than 70% appear just once. Together, the top ten hold just under 0.0095% of the sample. The same specimen was also included in a second study, on human thymus T cells. As the second publication notes: In Finland, the donors were immunologically healthy infants who were having open corrective cardiac surgery for congenital heart defects. Thymus tissue was collected as surgical resects that were removed during corrective cardiac surgery. Both the thymic and the peripheral blood repertoires appeared to show biased V and J gene segment usage. The related research reported highly overlapping thymic TCR repertoires among unrelated individuals. The study described the TCR alpha and beta repertoires in under ten infant thymus samples and a few matching peripheral blood samples. The infant donors were roughly 7 to 250 days old, and the cohort included several males and a couple of females. Thymocytes were mechanically released from the tissue and were stored as pellets of roughly 10-32 million cells at -70 degrees C. A QIAsymphony instrument was used to extract genomic DNA from frozen cell pellets. The immunoSEQ multiplex PCR assay was used to amplify the TCRB and TCRAD loci from a standardized amount of quality-controlled genomic DNA. The amplicons covered the V(D)J region and were long enough to include the CDR3 and to identify the V and J genes. The commercial immunoSEQ service was used to sequence amplicons on an Illumina platform. Primer bias and sequencing errors were corrected as previously described, and TCRAD and TCRB were defined on the basis of the IMGT database. The repertoires were analysed using immunoSEQ Analyzer 3.0 and VDJTools for basic statistics, V/J segment usage, diversity estimates, rarefaction and pairwise overlap. Chao1, ChaoE, Efron-Thisted, Shannon and inverse Simpson indices were used to estimate diversity, which was also estimated on datasets down-sampled to the smallest sample. For repertoire overlap, CDR3 nucleotide sequence, V gene and J gene had to match strictly, and clustering was done by Jaccard-based multidimensional scaling. On average, thymus samples yielded 750,000 to 1,000,000 unique TCRB clonotypes, whereas blood samples yielded about 80,000.

Sequencing was done on a sample of thymocytes. This clonotype was obtained from a boy under two years old with a congenital heart defect. Donor details come from another sample of the same person, matched by shared clones. The V gene is TRBV28 and the J gene is TRBJ1-5; 10 bases in between match TRBD1. The nucleotides read TGTGCCAGCCTGTCCCGGGACAGGGGTCGTGGCAATCAGCCCCAGCATTTT. Its product reads: CASLSRDRGRGNQPQHF.